This is a list of T cell receptor beta chains from one sample in a study of post-analysis software for immune sequencing data. TCRdb reanalysed the PCR reads using MiXCR and keeps one entry per CDR3 protein. The table records hundreds of thousands of distinct CDR3 sequences, around 40% of them present only once. Sequences were obtained from blood. The origin of the receptors is a girl aged 10-17 years with multiple sclerosis. Both conserved end residues are part of each CDR3. The order of the fields is D gene, clone size, J gene, V gene, CDR3 DNA, CDR3 protein. The D gene is left open where the match is weak. For some rows the clone size is stated as once, few or many, or as a class when expanded; others skip it.

>NA|NA|TRBJ2-1|TRBV7-9
TGTGCCAGCACTACCGGGTCCAGCGACAATGAGCAGTTCTTC
CASTTGSSDNEQFF
>NA|NA|TRBJ1-2|TRBV12-3/TRBV12-4
TGTGCCAGCAGTCTGGGTGGGGGGGCCTCTAACTATGGCTACACCTTC
CASSLGGGASNYGYTF
>TRBD1|NA|TRBJ2-7|TRBV6-5
TGTGCCAGCAGCCTATTCTTCCAACAGGGGGGAGAGCAGTACTTC
CASSLFFQQGGEQYF
>NA|few|TRBJ1-2|TRBV7-2
TGTGCCAGCAGCCGGACCTATGGCTACACCTTC
CASSRTYGYTF
>NA|NA|TRBJ2-4|TRBV5-6
TGTGCCAGCAGCGCTTGGGCGTCAGCCAAAAACATTCAGTACTTC
CASSAWASAKNIQYF
>NA|NA|TRBJ1-2|TRBV4-1
TGCGCCAGCAGGACAAGATCATCAGGGTTCTATGGCTACACCTTC
CASRTRSSGFYGYTF
>NA|NA|TRBJ1-2|TRBV4-1
TGCGCCAGCAGCCAAGAACGGGTGCCCCCGGGTGGCTACACCTTC
CASSQERVPPGGYTF
>NA|NA|TRBJ1-2|TRBV7-2
TGTGCCAGCAGCTTATTGGGCAGGGAGGCCTATGGCTACACCTTC
CASSLLGREAYGYTF
>TRBD1|NA|TRBJ2-5|TRBV10-3
TGTGCCATCAGTGAGTCGAGATTACGGGACAGGGAAGAGACCCAGTACTTC
CAISESRLRDREETQYF
>NA|NA|TRBJ1-1|TRBV20-1
TGCAGTGCTAGGGATAAGGGAACTGAAGCTTTCTTT
CSARDKGTEAFF
>NA|few|TRBJ1-2|TRBV6-6
TGTGCCAGCAGTCACGGTGGGCCCAACTATGGCTACACCTTC
CASSHGGPNYGYTF
>NA|NA|TRBJ2-5|TRBV7-8
TGTGCCAGCAGCTTAGCGCAAGGCTTTGAGACCCAGTACTTC
CASSLAQGFETQYF
>NA|many|TRBJ2-1|TRBV7-3
TGTGCCAGCAGCCCCACGAGCCTTCGAGAGCAGTTCTTC
CASSPTSLREQFF
>TRBD1|NA|TRBJ1-1|TRBV30
TGTGCCTGGGGAGGGGACAGTTGGCACACTGAAGCTTTCTTT
CAWGGDSWHTEAFF
>NA|NA|TRBJ2-1|TRBV12-3/TRBV12-4
TGTGCCAGCAGGCCACAGGTCTCCTCGATCAATGAGCAGTTCTTC
CASRPQVSSINEQFF
>NA|NA|TRBJ2-6|TRBV7-2
TGTGCCAGCAGCTTATCAACTAGCTTACTCTCTGGGGCCAACGTCCTGACTTTC
CASSLSTSLLSGANVLTF
>NA|few|TRBJ2-7|TRBV12-3/TRBV12-4
TGTGCCAGCAGTTCTTGGGGAAACAATGAGCAGTACTTC
CASSSWGNNEQYF
>NA|NA|TRBJ1-1|TRBV5-1
TGCGCCAGCAGCTTCGGGGGGCGCTTGAACACTGAAGCTTTCTTT
CASSFGGRLNTEAFF
>TRBD2|few|TRBJ2-4|TRBV12-3/TRBV12-4
TGTGCCAGCAGTTTAGTCTGGGGGAGGGAACCCAAAAACATTCAGTACTTC
CASSLVWGREPKNIQYF
>TRBD1|NA|TRBJ2-7|TRBV3-1
TGTGCCAGCAGCCAAGGGACAGGGGGCTTCGAGCAGTACTTC
CASSQGTGGFEQYF
>TRBD1|NA|TRBJ2-7|TRBV5-6
TGTGCCGGCAGCTGGGGACAGCCATACGAGCAGTACTTC
CAGSWGQPYEQYF
>NA|NA|TRBJ2-1|TRBV5-1
TGCGCCAGCAGATTAGCGGAACAATACAATGAGCAGTTCTTC
CASRLAEQYNEQFF
>TRBD2|few|TRBJ2-3|TRBV9
TGTGCCAGCAGCGTGAGGAGGGCGGGAACGGGGGGAGATACGCAGTATTTT
CASSVRRAGTGGDTQYF
>NA|many|TRBJ1-1|TRBV6-1
TGTGCCAGCAGTGACCCCGGGAAGCTCACTGAAGCTTTCTTT
CASSDPGKLTEAFF
>NA|few|TRBJ2-5|TRBV11-1
TGTGCCAGCAGCTTAGAGATAGCGTCGTCGGGGACCCAGTACTTC
CASSLEIASSGTQYF
>TRBD1|few|TRBJ2-1|TRBV12-3/TRBV12-4
TGTGCCAGCAGAAGCCGGGACAGAGAGTTCTTC
CASRSRDREFF
>NA|few|TRBJ2-7|TRBV20-1
TGCAGTGCTGGTGGGGGCAGCTCCTACGAGCAGTACTTC
CSAGGGSSYEQYF
>TRBD2|NA|TRBJ2-2|TRBV5-1
TGCGCCAGCAGCCTAAAACTAGCGGGAGAAACCGGGGAGCTGTTTTTT
CASSLKLAGETGELFF
>TRBD1|few|TRBJ2-4|TRBV4-1
TGCGCCAGCAGCCAAGTTTCACAGGGGGACAAAAACATTCAGTACTTC
CASSQVSQGDKNIQYF